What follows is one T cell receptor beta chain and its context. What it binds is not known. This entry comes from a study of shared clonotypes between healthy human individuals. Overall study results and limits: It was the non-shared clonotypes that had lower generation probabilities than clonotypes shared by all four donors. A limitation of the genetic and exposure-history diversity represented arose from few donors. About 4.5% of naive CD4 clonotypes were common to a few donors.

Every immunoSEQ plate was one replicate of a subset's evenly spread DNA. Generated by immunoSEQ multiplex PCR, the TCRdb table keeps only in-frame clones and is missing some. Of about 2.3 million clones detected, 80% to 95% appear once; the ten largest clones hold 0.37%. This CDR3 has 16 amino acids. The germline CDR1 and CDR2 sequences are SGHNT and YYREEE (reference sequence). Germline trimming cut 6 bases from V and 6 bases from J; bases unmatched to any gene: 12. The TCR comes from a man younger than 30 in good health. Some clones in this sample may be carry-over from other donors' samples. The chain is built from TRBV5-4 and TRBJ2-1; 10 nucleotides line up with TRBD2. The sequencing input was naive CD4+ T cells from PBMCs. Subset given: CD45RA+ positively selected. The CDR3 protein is CASNPMGLAGVNEQFF. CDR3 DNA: TGTGCCAGCAACCCCATGGGGCTAGCGGGGGTCAATGAGCAGTTCTTC.